This entry is about one T cell receptor beta chain. What it binds is unknown. Donors were Caucasian adults residing in Nashville, Tennessee, USA. V lost 0 bases, J lost 0 bases, and 7 bases stayed unmatched. Germline CDR1 SGHRS, CDR2 YFSETQ. The CDR3 is 17 amino acids. The method was immunoSEQ multiplex PCR; TCRdb's version includes in-frame clones alone and lacks a portion of them. The data contain 90,000 to 130,000 clones, 68% of them singletons. This record comes from a study of shared clonotypes between healthy human individuals. Study-level results: When compared with the clonotypes that were shared by all four sorted-subset donors, the non-shared clonotypes turned out to have lower generation probabilities. Enrolling few donors narrowed the genetic and exposure-history diversity that was represented. The study found approximately 5% of naive CD4 clonotypes shared across a handful of donors.

The sequence was collected from a woman in her 30s in good health. The V call is TRBV5-1, the J call TRBJ2-3; 7 nucleotides line up with TRBD2. Sample: memory CD8+ T cells sorted from blood. Indicated subset: CD45RO+ cells pooled with CCR7-negative TemRA cells. For the CDR3, the DNA is TGCGCCAGCAGCTTGGCTCGGGGAGGGACTAGCACAGATACGCAGTATTTT. Translation: CASSLARGGTSTDTQYF.